Listed below are T cell receptor beta chains from one sample, sequenced in a study of early T cells in non-severe SARS-CoV-2 infection. TCRdb re-derived calls from the 5' RACE reads in MiXCR, one entry per CDR3 protein. The sample lists tens of thousands of distinct CDR3 sequences, 5.5% to 6.5% occurring once. The specimen sequenced was whole blood. These receptor sequences come from an adult who was a healthcare worker with PCR-confirmed SARS-CoV-2 infection or an uninfected control (not recorded which). Both conserved end residues are part of each CDR3. D genes are given only for firm matches. Rows give clone size only sometimes, using once, few, many, or a class for an expanded clone.

j_call | d_call | clone_size | v_call | cdr3_aa | cdr3_nt
TRBJ1-1 | . | many | TRBV5-1 | CASSPPVQGNTEAFF | TGCGCCAGCAGCCCCCCGGTGCAGGGGAACACTGAAGCTTTCTTT
TRBJ2-7 | TRBD1 | many | TRBV10-3 | CAIRGQGGEQYF | TGTGCCATCAGGGGACAGGGCGGCGAGCAGTACTTC
TRBJ2-3 | . | many | TRBV30 | CAWSQRARDTQYF | TGTGCCTGGAGTCAGCGGGCACGGGATACGCAGTATTTT
TRBJ2-7 | TRBD2 | many | TRBV29-1 | CSGTRGSSYEQYF | TGCAGCGGAACGCGGGGGAGCTCCTACGAGCAGTACTTC
TRBJ2-5 | TRBD2 | many | TRBV20-1 | CSAPRGSGRAQETQYF | TGCAGTGCCCCGAGGGGTAGCGGGAGGGCCCAAGAGACCCAGTACTTC
TRBJ1-5 | . | few | TRBV30 | CAWSGIGGNQPQHF | TGTGCCTGGAGTGGGATTGGAGGGAATCAGCCCCAGCATTTT
TRBJ2-1 | . | . | TRBV6-5 | CASSPLWQGRNEQFF | TGTGCCAGCAGCCCTCTCTGGCAGGGAAGGAATGAGCAGTTCTTC
TRBJ1-2 | . | many | TRBV29-1 | CSVGPLGYGYTF | TGCAGCGTGGGACCTCTTGGCTATGGCTACACCTTC
TRBJ2-2 | TRBD2 | many | TRBV29-1 | CSVTGGNTGELFF | TGCAGTGTGACGGGGGGTAACACCGGGGAGCTGTTTTTT
TRBJ2-3 | TRBD2 | many | TRBV6-1 | CASRQTSGTPDTQYF | TGTGCCAGCAGGCAGACTAGCGGGACACCAGATACGCAGTATTTT
TRBJ1-1 | . | many | TRBV7-7 | CASSTYHGSEAFF | TGTGCTAGCAGCACATACCACGGGTCCGAAGCTTTCTTT
TRBJ2-1 | . | . | TRBV29-1 | CSGWTSWAGGNEQFF | TGCAGCGGATGGACTTCCTGGGCAGGGGGGAATGAGCAGTTCTTC
TRBJ2-1 | . | few | TRBV7-9 | CASSFTGTVAFEQFF | TGTGCCAGCAGCTTCACCGGGACTGTCGCTTTTGAGCAGTTCTTC
TRBJ2-6 | TRBD1 | many | TRBV27 | CASSLDRAISNVLTF | TGTGCCAGCAGTTTGGACAGGGCTATTTCCAACGTCCTGACTTTC
TRBJ1-5 | . | many | TRBV4-1 | CASSQGQDPSNQPQHF | TGCGCCAGCAGCCAAGGACAGGATCCTAGCAATCAGCCCCAGCATTTT
TRBJ2-3 | . | few | TRBV12-3/TRBV12-4 | CASSLRGNTDTQYF | TGTGCCAGCAGTTTAAGGGGCAACACAGATACGCAGTATTTT
TRBJ2-2 | TRBD2 | many | TRBV6-2/TRBV6-3 | CASRGGPPGELFF | TGTGCCAGCCGGGGGGGGCCTCCCGGGGAGCTGTTTTTT
TRBJ2-1 | . | many | TRBV12-3/TRBV12-4 | CASSLSEWGEQFF | TGTGCCAGCAGTTTGTCCGAATGGGGTGAGCAGTTCTTC
TRBJ2-6 | . | many | TRBV4-3 | CASSPGESSSGANVLTF | TGCGCCAGCAGCCCCGGAGAGAGCAGCTCTGGGGCCAACGTCCTGACTTTC
TRBJ2-3 | . | many | TRBV29-1 | CSANAGDTQYF | TGCAGCGCCAATGCCGGAGATACGCAGTATTTT
TRBJ2-2 | . | many | TRBV4-2 | CASSQGVGGVTNPGELFF | TGTGCCAGCAGCCAAGGAGTAGGGGGGGTCACCAACCCCGGGGAGCTGTTTTTT
TRBJ2-5 | . | few | TRBV15 | CATSRVQETQYF | TGTGCCACCAGCAGAGTGCAGGAGACCCAGTACTTC
TRBJ2-5 | . | many | TRBV5-5 | CASSLQRAYQETQYF | TGTGCCAGCAGCTTGCAAAGGGCCTACCAAGAGACCCAGTACTTC
TRBJ1-1 | TRBD1 | many | TRBV28 | CASSYRGLGTEAFF | TGTGCCAGCAGCTACAGGGGGCTAGGCACTGAAGCTTTCTTT
TRBJ2-1 | . | many | TRBV4-2 | CASSQAGAVGVVNEQFF | TGTGCCAGCAGCCAAGCAGGGGCGGTAGGGGTTGTTAATGAGCAGTTCTTC
TRBJ1-2 | TRBD1 | many | TRBV2 | CASSAGTANYGYTF | TGTGCCAGCAGTGCGGGGACAGCTAACTATGGCTACACCTTC
TRBJ1-2 | TRBD1 | few | TRBV20-1 | CSARGQGGYGYTF | TGCAGTGCCAGGGGACAGGGCGGCTACGGCTACACCTTC
TRBJ2-3 | TRBD2 | many | TRBV7-3 | CASSLIAGGYTDTQYF | TGTGCCAGCAGCTTAATCGCGGGGGGTTACACAGATACGCAGTATTTT
TRBJ2-1 | TRBD1 | many | TRBV5-1 | CASSDKRWDRGDEQFF | TGCGCCAGCAGCGACAAACGTTGGGACAGGGGCGATGAGCAGTTCTTC